Many counts were recorded for the clone carrying this T cell receptor (beta chain). What it binds is not known. J gave up 9 bases and V 6 bases, and 9 bases lay outside the gene matches. This CDR3 region has 14 residues. TCRdb passed the 5' RACE reads through MiXCR, listing each CDR3 protein once. The sample consists of 550,000 to 600,000 distinct CDR3 sequences, roughly a sixth of them appearing once. This sample is part of a study of T-cell memory formation after mild COVID-19. General observations from the study: Contracting CD4+ clones were located mainly in CM and EM, and CD8+ clones in EMRA.

Sequencing was carried out using PBMCs or a T cell subset sorted from them (not recorded which). The sequence was obtained from an adult woman who had mild COVID-19 (a few samples of this study predate the infection). Cell type and time point are not known. The rearrangement uses TRBV12-3 or TRBV12-4 and TRBJ2-2; 8 bases line up with TRBD1. This CDR3 reads CASSSGQGRRELFF. DNA of the CDR3: TGTGCCAGCAGCTCTGGACAGGGACGCCGGGAGCTGTTTTTT.